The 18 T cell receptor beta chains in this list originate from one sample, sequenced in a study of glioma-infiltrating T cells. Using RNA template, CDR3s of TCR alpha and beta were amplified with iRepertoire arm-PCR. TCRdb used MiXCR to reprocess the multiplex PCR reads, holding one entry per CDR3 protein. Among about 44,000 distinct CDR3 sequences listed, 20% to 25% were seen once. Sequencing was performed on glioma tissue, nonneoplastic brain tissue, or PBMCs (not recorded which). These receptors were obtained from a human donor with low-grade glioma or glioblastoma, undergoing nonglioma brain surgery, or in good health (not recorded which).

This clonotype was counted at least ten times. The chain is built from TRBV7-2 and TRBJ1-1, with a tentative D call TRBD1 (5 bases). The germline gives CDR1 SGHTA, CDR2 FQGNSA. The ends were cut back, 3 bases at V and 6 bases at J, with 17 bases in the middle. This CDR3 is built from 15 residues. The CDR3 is CASSFTPGTSAEAFF. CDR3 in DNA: TGTGCCAGCAGCTTTACCCCAGGGACGAGCGCTGAAGCTTTCTTT. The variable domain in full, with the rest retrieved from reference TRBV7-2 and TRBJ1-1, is GAGVSQSPSNKVTEKGKDVELRCDPISGHTALYWYRQSLGQGLEFLIYFQGNSAPDKSGLPSDRFSAERTGGSVSTLTIQRTQQEDSAVYLCASSFTPGTSAEAFFGQGTRLTVV.

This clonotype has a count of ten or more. CDR3 amino acids: CASSSGGDGYGYTF. The CDR3 region has the DNA TGTGCCAGCAGTTCAGGGGGCGACGGATATGGCTACACCTTC. This rearrangement joins TRBV28 to TRBJ1-2; the match to TRBD1 covers 8 bases. Trimming took 4 bases from V and 5 from J; bases not matched to a gene: 6. CDR1 MDHEN and CDR2 SYDVKM come from the germline V gene. The CDR3 is 14 residues long.

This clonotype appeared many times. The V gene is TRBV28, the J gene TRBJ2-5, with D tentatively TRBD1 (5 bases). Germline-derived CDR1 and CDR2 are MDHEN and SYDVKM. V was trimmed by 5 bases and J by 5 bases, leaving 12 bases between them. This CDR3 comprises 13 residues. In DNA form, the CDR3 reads TGTGCCAGCAGTCCTGACAGTTATGAGACCCAGTACTTC. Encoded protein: CASSPDSYETQYF.

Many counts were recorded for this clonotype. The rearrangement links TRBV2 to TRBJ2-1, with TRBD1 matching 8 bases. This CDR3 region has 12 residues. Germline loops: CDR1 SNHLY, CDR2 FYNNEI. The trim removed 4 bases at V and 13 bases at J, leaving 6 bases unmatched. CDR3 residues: CASSGQGYEQFF. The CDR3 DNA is TGTGCCAGCAGTGGACAGGGGTACGAACAGTTCTTC.

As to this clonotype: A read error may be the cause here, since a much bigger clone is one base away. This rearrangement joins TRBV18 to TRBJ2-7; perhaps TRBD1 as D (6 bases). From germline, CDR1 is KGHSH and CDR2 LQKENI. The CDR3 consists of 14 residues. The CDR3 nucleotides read TGTGCCAGCTTACCACCCACAGGGCCTGTTGAGCAGTACTTC. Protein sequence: CASLPPTGPVEQYF.

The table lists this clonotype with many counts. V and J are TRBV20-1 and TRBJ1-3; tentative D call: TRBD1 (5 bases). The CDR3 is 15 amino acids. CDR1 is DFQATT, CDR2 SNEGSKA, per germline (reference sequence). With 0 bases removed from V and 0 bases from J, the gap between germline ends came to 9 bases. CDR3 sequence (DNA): TGCAGTGCTAGAGATCAGGGCTTCTCTGGAAACACCATATATTTT. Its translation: CSARDQGFSGNTIYF.

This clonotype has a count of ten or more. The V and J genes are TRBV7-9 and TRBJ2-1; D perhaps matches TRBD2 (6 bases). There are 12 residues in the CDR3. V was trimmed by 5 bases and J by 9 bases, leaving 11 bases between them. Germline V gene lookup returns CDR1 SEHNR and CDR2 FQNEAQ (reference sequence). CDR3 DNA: TGTGCCAGCAGCCTACTAGCACTTGAGCAGTTCTTC. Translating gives CASSLLALEQFF.

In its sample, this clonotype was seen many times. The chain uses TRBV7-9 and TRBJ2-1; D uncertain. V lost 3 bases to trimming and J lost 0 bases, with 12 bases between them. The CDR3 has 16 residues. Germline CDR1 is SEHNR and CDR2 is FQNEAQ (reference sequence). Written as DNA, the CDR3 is TGTGCCAGCAGCTTCGACTCCCTCCGCTCCTACAATGAGCAGTTCTTC. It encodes CASSFDSLRSYNEQFF.

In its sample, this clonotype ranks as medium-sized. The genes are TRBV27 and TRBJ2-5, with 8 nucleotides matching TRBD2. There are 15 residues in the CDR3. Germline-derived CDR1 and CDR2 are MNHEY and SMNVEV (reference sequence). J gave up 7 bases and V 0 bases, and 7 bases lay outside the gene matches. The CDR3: CASSLSRGGLMTQYF. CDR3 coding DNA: TGTGCCAGCAGTTTATCCCGGGGGGGCCTAATGACCCAGTACTTC.

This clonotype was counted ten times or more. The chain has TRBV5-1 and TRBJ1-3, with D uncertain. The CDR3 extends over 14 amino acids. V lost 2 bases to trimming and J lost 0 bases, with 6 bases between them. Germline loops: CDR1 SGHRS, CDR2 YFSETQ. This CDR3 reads CASSFQDSGNTIYF. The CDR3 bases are TGCGCCAGCAGCTTTCAGGACTCTGGAAACACCATATATTTT.

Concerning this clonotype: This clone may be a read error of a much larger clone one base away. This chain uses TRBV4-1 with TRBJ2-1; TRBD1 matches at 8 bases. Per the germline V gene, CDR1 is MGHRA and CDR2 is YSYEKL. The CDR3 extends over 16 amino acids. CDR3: CASSQEPGTGPNEKFF. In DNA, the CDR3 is TGCGCCAGCAGCCAAGAGCCCGGGACAGGACCCAATGAGAAGTTCTTC.

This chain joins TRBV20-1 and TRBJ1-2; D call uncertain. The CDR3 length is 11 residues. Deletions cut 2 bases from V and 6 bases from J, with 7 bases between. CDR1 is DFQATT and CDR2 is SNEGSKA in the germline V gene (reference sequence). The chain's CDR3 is CSARTANGYTF. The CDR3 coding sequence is TGCAGTGCTAGAACAGCGAATGGCTACACCTTC.

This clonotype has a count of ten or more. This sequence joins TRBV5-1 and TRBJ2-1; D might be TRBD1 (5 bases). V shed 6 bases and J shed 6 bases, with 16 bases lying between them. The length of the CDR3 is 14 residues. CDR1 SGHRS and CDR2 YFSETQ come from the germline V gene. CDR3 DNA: TGCGCCAGCAAGACGACCACTCAGGGCAATGAGCAGTTCTTC. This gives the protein CASKTTTQGNEQFF.

The CDR3 DNA follows: TGTGCCAGCAGCCCCAGGCCCCAAGGGGAGACCCAGTACTTC. Protein sequence: CASSPRPQGETQYF. The V gene is TRBV11-2, the J gene TRBJ2-5; the D is unclear. From germline, CDR1 is SGHAT and CDR2 FQNNGV. V was trimmed by 5 bases and J by 5 bases, leaving 15 bases between them. This CDR3 has 14 residues.

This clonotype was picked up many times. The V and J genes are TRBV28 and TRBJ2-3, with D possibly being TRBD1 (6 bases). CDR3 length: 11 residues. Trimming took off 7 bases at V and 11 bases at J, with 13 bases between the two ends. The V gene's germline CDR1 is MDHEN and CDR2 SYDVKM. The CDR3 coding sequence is TGTGCCAGCATTGCAGGGGACATGCAGTATTTT. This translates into CASIAGDMQYF.

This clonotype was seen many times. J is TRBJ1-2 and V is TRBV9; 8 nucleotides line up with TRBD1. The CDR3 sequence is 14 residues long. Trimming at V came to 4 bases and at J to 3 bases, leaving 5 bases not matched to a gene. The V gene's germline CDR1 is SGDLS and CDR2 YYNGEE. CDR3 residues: CASSPGQGYYGYTF. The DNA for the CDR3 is TGTGCCAGCAGCCCCGGACAGGGATACTATGGCTACACCTTC.

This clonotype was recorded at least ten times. The DNA of the CDR3 is TGCAGCGTTGAAGATCAACAGCCGAACACTGAAGCTTTCTTT. The encoded protein is CSVEDQQPNTEAFF. This sequence joins TRBV29-1 and TRBJ1-1; no clear D. Germline CDR1 is SQVTM and CDR2 is ANQGSEA. The CDR3 covers 14 residues. Trimming stripped 0 bases from V and 1 base from J, with 9 bases between.

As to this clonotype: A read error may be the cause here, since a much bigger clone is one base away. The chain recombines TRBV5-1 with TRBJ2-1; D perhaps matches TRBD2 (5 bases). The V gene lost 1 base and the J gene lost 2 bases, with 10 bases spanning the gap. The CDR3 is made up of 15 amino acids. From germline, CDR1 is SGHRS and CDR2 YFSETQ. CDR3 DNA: TGCGCCAGCAGCTTGAAGGGAGAACCCTACAATGAGCAGTTCTTC. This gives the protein CASSLKGEPYNEQFF.